Below, 3 T cell receptor beta chains from the same sample are listed, as sequenced in a study of control samples from healthy donors and cancer patients. Only in-frame clones appear in the TCRdb table, and some are missing; sequencing was by immunoSEQ multiplex PCR. The sample includes tens of thousands of clones, about 94% of them seen just once. The specimen was blood. Source of these receptors: a woman in her thirties in good health.

The chain employs TRBV30 and TRBJ1-1; 7 nucleotides align to TRBD1. Germline V gene lookup returns CDR1 GTSNPN and CDR2 SVGIG (reference sequence). CDR3 length: 15 residues. Unmatched junction bases numbered 9, after V lost 5 bases and J lost 0 bases. CDR3 in amino acids: CAWVPAGTVNTEAFF. The CDR3 DNA reads TGTGCCTGGGTCCCCGCGGGGACAGTGAACACTGAAGCTTTCTTT. The full variable domain, rest sourced from reference TRBV30 and TRBJ1-1, is SQTIHQWPATLVQPVGSPLSLECTVEGTSNPNLYWYRQAAGRGLQLLFYSVGIGQISSEVPQNLSASRPQDRQFILSSKKLLLSDSGFYLCAWVPAGTVNTEAFFGQGTRLTVV.

The chain is built from TRBV15 and TRBJ2-5; D not certain. V was trimmed by 0 bases and J by 9 bases, leaving 14 bases between them. Germline V CDR1 and CDR2: LNHNV, YYDKDF (reference sequence). The CDR3 runs 14 residues. CDR3: CATSREGSSVAQYF. The CDR3 coding sequence is TGTGCCACCAGCAGAGAAGGATCGTCGGTGGCCCAGTACTTC.

The chain carries TRBV9 and TRBJ1-2; D perhaps matches TRBD1 (5 bases). This CDR3 is built from 12 residues. V lost 4 bases, J lost 7 bases, and 11 bases lay in between. Per the germline V gene, CDR1 is SGDLS and CDR2 is YYNGEE. CDR3: CASSSGQGGYTF. In DNA form, the CDR3 reads TGTGCCAGCAGCAGTGGGCAGGGTGGCTACACCTTC.